One sample yielded the 23 T cell receptor beta chains listed below, sequenced in a study of CD8 T cells in ankylosing spondylitis. TCRdb passed the 5' RACE reads through MiXCR, listing each CDR3 protein once. This table holds 250,000 to 400,000 distinct CDR3 sequences, 11% found once. The sample consisted of blood, either unsorted or a sorted T cell fraction (not recorded which). The receptors here all came from a female donor with ankylosing spondylitis or in good health (not recorded which).

This clonotype was counted many times. The genes are TRBV20-1 and TRBJ2-1, with D perhaps matching TRBD1 (5 bases). The germline V and J ends were trimmed by 1 base and 7 bases, with 20 bases remaining between them. Germline lookup yields CDR1 DFQATT and CDR2 SNEGSKA (reference sequence). The length of the CDR3 is 16 residues. The chain's CDR3 is CSARAPTQGRRNEQFF. The CDR3 DNA follows: TGCAGTGCTAGAGCACCTACCCAGGGAAGAAGGAATGAGCAGTTCTTC.

The table lists this clonotype with many counts. The V call is TRBV3-1, the J call TRBJ2-1; no firm D call. V shed 2 bases and J shed 5 bases, with 7 bases lying between them. The CDR3 has 13 amino acids. The germline V gene encodes CDR1 LGHDT and CDR2 YNNKEL (reference sequence). The CDR3 DNA is TGTGCCAGCAGCCAACAACTTGACAATGAGCAGTTCTTC. Protein: CASSQQLDNEQFF.

This clonotype was found many times. The chain is built from TRBV5-1 and TRBJ1-1; TRBD1 is a possible D gene (5 bases). Per the germline V gene, CDR1 is SGHRS and CDR2 is YFSETQ. The CDR3 contains 14 residues. Trimming removed 4 bases from V and 1 base from J, with 11 bases in between. In DNA form, the CDR3 reads TGCGCCAGCAGCCCCGGGGCGTCGAACACTGAAGCTTTCTTT. This translates into CASSPGASNTEAFF. The complete variable domain, with remaining parts taken from reference TRBV5-1 and TRBJ1-1, reads KAGVTQTPRYLIKTRGQQVTLSCSPISGHRSVSWYQQTPGQGLQFLFEYFSETQRNKGNFPGRFSGRQFSNSRSEMNVSTLELGDSALYLCASSPGASNTEAFFGQGTRLTVV.

This clonotype has a handful of counts. V and J are TRBV7-9 and TRBJ2-1; TRBD2 matches at 7 bases. The trim removed 0 bases at V and 7 bases at J, leaving 6 bases unmatched. Per germline, CDR1 SEHNR and CDR2 FQNEAQ (reference sequence). This CDR3 is 15 amino acids long. The CDR3 is CASSLAGGLVNEQFF. The DNA of the CDR3 is TGTGCCAGCAGCTTAGCGGGAGGGCTGGTGAATGAGCAGTTCTTC.

J is TRBJ2-1 and V is TRBV2; tentatively, D is TRBD2 (6 bases). The ends were cut back, 3 bases at V and 0 bases at J, with 15 bases in the middle. There are 17 residues in the CDR3. Germline V gene sequence: CDR1 SNHLY, CDR2 FYNNEI. DNA for the CDR3: TGTGCCAGCAGTGACGGAGCGGGTACAACCTCCTACAATGAGCAGTTCTTC. Protein product: CASSDGAGTTSYNEQFF.

In its sample, this clonotype was seen many times. J is TRBJ2-2 and V is TRBV5-1; D gene ambiguous. Trimming cost V 6 bases and J 3 bases, with 9 bases left between them. From germline, CDR1 is SGHRS and CDR2 YFSETQ. The CDR3 is made up of 13 amino acids. CDR3 in DNA: TGCGCCAGCAACCCAGGCGACACCGGGGAGCTGTTTTTT. Its protein is CASNPGDTGELFF.

This clonotype was counted ten times or more. The chain joins TRBV7-8 to TRBJ1-1; D is ambiguous. This CDR3 has 13 residues. Germline V CDR1 and CDR2: SGHVS, FQNEAQ. V was clipped by 5 bases and J by 1 base, with 8 bases between them. CDR3 nucleotides: TGTGCCAGCAGCCGAAACTGGAACACTGAAGCTTTCTTT. Translating it yields CASSRNWNTEAFF.

A note on this clonotype: A much more abundant neighbour one base away suggests this may be a read error. This chain uses TRBV3-1 with TRBJ2-1; D gene unclear. This CDR3 spans 15 amino acids. Germline values: CDR1 LGHDT, CDR2 YNNKEL (reference sequence). In nucleotides, the CDR3 is TGTGCCTGCAGCCAGGAAGGGTTGTTCTACAATGAGCAGTTCTTC. Its protein product is CACSQEGLFYNEQFF.

This clonotype was seen repeatedly, ten times or more. The chain recombines TRBV5-1 with TRBJ2-1; 7 bases are shared with TRBD2. In germline, CDR1 is SGHRS, CDR2 YFSETQ. Trimming took 3 bases from V and 5 from J; bases not matched to a gene: 5. There are 14 residues in the CDR3. The CDR3 loop is CASSYAGEHNEQFF. In nucleotides, the CDR3 is TGCGCCAGCAGCTATGCGGGGGAACACAATGAGCAGTTCTTC. The full variable domain, completed using reference TRBV5-1 and TRBJ2-1, is KAGVTQTPRYLIKTRGQQVTLSCSPISGHRSVSWYQQTPGQGLQFLFEYFSETQRNKGNFPGRFSGRQFSNSRSEMNVSTLELGDSALYLCASSYAGEHNEQFFGPGTRLTVL.

This clonotype showed up many times. The gene calls are TRBV7-9 and TRBJ2-3, with a weak D call TRBD2 (5 bases). The germline gives CDR1 SEHNR, CDR2 FQNEAQ (reference sequence). The CDR3 sequence is 14 residues long. Trimming cost V 1 base and J 3 bases, with 8 bases left between them. For the CDR3, the DNA is TGTGCCAGCAGCTTAGTAGGACTGACAGATACGCAGTATTTT. Translation gives CASSLVGLTDTQYF.

The chain links TRBV5-5 to TRBJ2-7, with D tentatively TRBD1 (9 bases). The germline CDR1 and CDR2 sequences are SGHKS and YYEKEE (reference sequence). This CDR3 contains 16 residues. V lost 4 bases, J lost 6 bases, and 23 bases lay in between. DNA of the CDR3: TGTGCCAGCAGCCGGGGGGGACAGGGTTTTTCAAGCGAGCAGTACTTC. It specifies CASSRGGQGFSSEQYF.

As regards this clonotype: A junction boundary mismatches the germline segment, possibly from a read error. V is TRBV5-1 and J is TRBJ2-1; D unclear. CDR3 length: 14 amino acids. Per germline, CDR1 SGHRS and CDR2 YFSETQ. The CDR3 sequence is CASSLISSYYEQFF. The DNA for the CDR3 is TGCGCCAGCAGCTTAATTAGCTCCTACTATGAGCAGTTCTTC.

In regard to this clonotype: A much larger clone sits a single nucleotide away, making a read error possible. The chain employs TRBV20-1 and TRBJ2-7; 14 bases match TRBD2. Germline V gene data show CDR1 as DFQATT and CDR2 as SNEGSKA (reference sequence). The CDR3 has 13 amino acids. CDR3 nucleotide sequence: TGCGGTGCCTTGACTAGCGGGAGGGACGAGCAGTACTTC. Translated, it gives CGALTSGRDEQYF.

This clonotype was detected ten times or more. This chain uses TRBV5-1 with TRBJ2-4, with 10 nucleotides matching TRBD1. CDR3 size: 17 residues. The germline V gene has CDR1 SGHRS and CDR2 YFSETQ. V was pared by 0 bases and J by 9 bases, with 12 bases of the junction left unmatched. This CDR3 is CASSLDVTGGAGIIQYF. CDR3 coding DNA: TGCGCCAGCAGCTTGGATGTGACAGGGGGCGCGGGCATCATTCAGTACTTC.

The sample holds many counts of this clonotype. This chain connects TRBV12-3 or TRBV12-4 to TRBJ2-7; no reliable D call. The CDR3 runs to 13 residues. V dropped 3 bases and J dropped 8 bases, with 14 bases sitting between them. The DNA of the CDR3 is TGTGCCAGCAGTTTGGAGTTGGTACCCAAGCAGTACTTC. Translated, it gives CASSLELVPKQYF.

V and J are TRBV30 and TRBJ1-1; D is ambiguous. This CDR3 contains 13 residues. V lost 3 bases and J 1 base, leaving 9 bases between the germline ends. Germline V lookup: CDR1 GTSNPN, CDR2 SVGIG (reference sequence). The CDR3 reads CAWRRQRNTEAFF. In DNA, the CDR3 is TGTGCCTGGAGACGGCAAAGGAACACTGAAGCTTTCTTT.

This clonotype showed up many times. V usage is TRBV7-2 and J usage is TRBJ2-1; D call uncertain. Deletions cut 2 bases from V and 9 bases from J, with 14 bases between. The germline CDR1 and CDR2 sequences are SGHTA and FQGNSA. This CDR3 region has 14 residues. CDR3 DNA: TGTGCCAGCAGCTTAACCGACGCGCGAGGTGAGCAGTTCTTC. Protein sequence: CASSLTDARGEQFF.

This clonotype appeared a few times. This chain links TRBV5-1 with TRBJ1-6; TRBD1 agrees at 12 bases. Germline V gives CDR1 SGHRS, CDR2 YFSETQ. There are 15 residues in the CDR3. Trimming took 4 bases from V and 8 from J; bases not matched to a gene: 4. The CDR3 reads CASSAGQGAHSPLHF. In DNA form, the CDR3 reads TGCGCCAGCAGCGCGGGACAGGGGGCGCATTCACCCCTCCACTTT.

This clonotype was seen at least ten times. V usage is TRBV5-1 and J usage is TRBJ1-5; D is undetermined. Germline V gives CDR1 SGHRS, CDR2 YFSETQ. The CDR3 is 13 amino acids. Trimming removed 2 bases from V and 5 bases from J, with 8 bases in between. The CDR3 DNA follows: TGCGCCAGCAGCTTTGAGGGTGATCAGCCCCAGCATTTT. This gives the protein CASSFEGDQPQHF.

In its sample, this clonotype was seen many times. The genes are TRBV4-1 and TRBJ2-1, with D possibly matching TRBD2 (6 bases). Germline assignment: CDR1 MGHRA and CDR2 YSYEKL. The CDR3 has 16 residues. V lost 0 bases and J lost 3, with 12 bases in between. The CDR3 reads CASSQEVAADYNEQFF. CDR3 coding DNA: TGCGCCAGCAGCCAAGAAGTAGCGGCTGACTACAATGAGCAGTTCTTC.

The sample holds many counts of this clonotype. This chain joins TRBV6-5 and TRBJ2-2; possible D gene TRBD1, 5 bases. V was shortened by 4 bases and J by 6 bases, with 9 bases between the two germline ends. The CDR3 runs to 13 residues. Germline CDR1 and CDR2: MNHEY and SVGAGI. CDR3: CASSSDSPGELFF. The CDR3 DNA follows: TGTGCCAGCAGTTCCGACAGTCCCGGGGAGCTGTTTTTT.

This clonotype came up many times. Written as DNA, the CDR3 is TGTGCCAGCAAGGGGGTCTCGGTCCTAGATACGCAGTATTTT. It specifies CASKGVSVLDTQYF. V and J are TRBV12-3 or TRBV12-4 and TRBJ2-3; the D gene is possibly TRBD1 (6 bases). The CDR3 runs to 14 residues. Trimming cost V 7 bases and J 5 bases, with 16 bases left between them.

This clonotype was seen many times. The chain joins TRBV20-1 to TRBJ2-1, with 7 bases matching TRBD2. J gave up 1 base and V 6 bases, and 9 bases lay outside the gene matches. Germline V CDR1 and CDR2: DFQATT, SNEGSKA (reference sequence). The CDR3 spans 15 residues. CDR3 in DNA: TGCAGTGCCGGTACTAGCGCTAGGTCCTACAATGAGCAGTTCTTC. Its protein product is CSAGTSARSYNEQFF.